Following are 5 T cell receptor beta chains from one sample sequenced in a study of lymphopenia after photon versus proton radiotherapy. Some clones are missing from TCRdb's copy, which holds only in-frame ones; the method was immunoSEQ multiplex PCR. The sample consists of thousands of clones, roughly 80% of them appearing once. The source material was peripheral blood, sampled from a patient treated with photon-based radiotherapy. The receptors shown here come from a man in his thirties or forties with gastric cancer.

The J gene is TRBJ2-7, the V gene TRBV5-4; D possibly corresponds to TRBD1 (6 bases). Germline CDR1 SGHNT, CDR2 YYREEE (reference sequence). The CDR3 consists of 15 residues. V lost 0 bases and J 5 bases, leaving 15 bases between the germline ends. The CDR3 reads CASSLDQGTVHEQYF. For the CDR3, the DNA is TGTGCCAGCAGCTTGGACCAGGGGACGGTCCACGAGCAGTACTTC.

The V gene is TRBV5-1, the J gene TRBJ2-7; perhaps TRBD1 as D (5 bases). In germline, CDR1 is SGHRS, CDR2 YFSETQ. The length of the CDR3 is 14 residues. With 3 bases removed from V and 3 bases from J, the gap between germline ends came to 13 bases. CDR3 residues: CASSSMTDYYEQYF. DNA of the CDR3: TGCGCCAGCAGCTCGATGACAGATTACTACGAGCAGTACTTC.

This chain links TRBV7-9 with TRBJ1-6; no clear D. The V gene's germline CDR1 is SEHNR and CDR2 FQNEAQ (reference sequence). CDR3 length equals 12 residues. The germline V and J ends were trimmed by 1 base and 9 bases, with 4 bases remaining between them. The CDR3 DNA sequence: TGTGCCAGCAGCTTAGGCGGTTCACCCCTCCACTTT. It specifies CASSLGGSPLHF. Filled out from reference TRBV7-9 and TRBJ1-6, the complete variable domain reads DTGVSQNPRHKITKRGQNVTFRCDPISEHNRLYWYRQTLGQGPEFLTYFQNEAQLEKSRLLSDRFSAERPKGSFSTLEIQRTEQGDSAMYLCASSLGGSPLHFGNGTRLTVT.

The chain combines TRBV5-1 with TRBJ2-3, with 7 bases matching TRBD1. Germline-derived CDR1 and CDR2 are SGHRS and YFSETQ. CDR3 length: 13 residues. The junction had 5 bases not matched to a gene; V was cut back by 5 bases and J by 5 bases. Here the CDR3 reads CASRRDREDTQYF. The DNA of the CDR3 is TGCGCCAGCAGGCGAGACAGGGAAGATACGCAGTATTTT.

The chain employs TRBV19 and TRBJ2-1; 16 nucleotides agree with TRBD2. This CDR3 spans 17 amino acids. The germline V gene encodes CDR1 LNHDA and CDR2 SQIVND (reference sequence). With 5 bases clipped from V and 8 bases from J, the junction kept 9 bases outside the gene matches. CDR3 loop: CASSLGLAGGPVDEQFF. In DNA form, the CDR3 reads TGTGCCAGTAGTTTGGGACTAGCGGGAGGGCCGGTGGATGAGCAGTTCTTC.